This T cell receptor beta chain was sequenced in a study of blood T cell repertoires in COVID-19. At the level of the study: The origin of the acute and convalescent COVID-19 samples was the United States, Italy and Spain. From T cells, B-cell-depleted T cells, or PBMCs came the material, which was cDNA or gDNA.

As processed by the authors: The assay estimated nucleated cells by amplifying reference gene primers. Profiling relied on immunoSEQ multiplex PCR, and the TCRdb table lists in-frame clones only, not all of them. V and J calls and clone size follow that table, whereas D and trimming were derived from the DNA. The sample carries approximately 19,000 clones, over 75% recorded once. From germline, CDR1 is SGHAT and CDR2 FQNNGV. CDR3 length equals 15 residues. V lost 6 bases and J lost 4, with 17 bases in between. This TCR was recovered from a human donor in a cohort sampled during active COVID-19. The donor label of this sample is uncertain. The specimen sequenced was peripheral blood. The V and J genes are TRBV11-2 and TRBJ2-3; a weak D match, TRBD2 (5 bases). The CDR3: CASRTIRDGADTQYF. The CDR3 DNA follows: TGTGCCAGCAGAACTATACGGGATGGGGCAGATACGCAGTATTTT.